A single sample is the source of the 20 T cell receptor beta chains below, sequenced in a study of T cells in Graves' hyperthyroidism and ophthalmopathy. Amplified regions were TCR beta CDR3 sequences from RNA transcripts. Using the HTBI primer set, a first-round RT-PCR was run on the TCR CDR3. TCRdb re-called the multiplex PCR reads with MiXCR, one entry per CDR3 protein. The repertoire holds about 610,000 distinct CDR3 sequences, about 15% seen once, with roughly 4.5% in the top ten. Sequencing input: blood. The receptors here all came from a woman aged 35 to 49 with Graves' ophthalmopathy.

This clonotype was picked up many times. The chain has TRBV25-1 and TRBJ2-6, with D maybe TRBD2 (5 bases). V was clipped by 1 base and J by 2 bases, with 9 bases between them. The CDR3 totals 16 residues. Germline values: CDR1 MGHDK, CDR2 SYGVNS. In nucleotides, the CDR3 is TGTGCCAGCAGTGAATGGGCGGGTGCTGGGGCCAACGTCCTGACTTTC. Protein: CASSEWAGAGANVLTF.

This clonotype was counted ten times or more. This sequence joins TRBV9 and TRBJ1-1, with 7 bases identical to TRBD1. V was pared by 5 bases and J by 5 bases, with 6 bases of the junction left unmatched. The CDR3 extends over 13 amino acids. Germline V gene lookup returns CDR1 SGDLS and CDR2 YYNGEE. In DNA, the CDR3 is TGTGCCAGCAGTGTAAAGACAGGGACTGAAGCTTTCTTT. Encoded protein: CASSVKTGTEAFF. The full variable domain, with the rest looked up from reference TRBV9 and TRBJ1-1, is DSGVTQTPKHLITATGQRVTLRCSPRSGDLSVYWYQQSLDQGLQFLIQYYNGEERAKGNILERFSAQQFPDLHSELNLSSLELGDSALYFCASSVKTGTEAFFGQGTRLTVV.

This clonotype was seen many times. The rearrangement joins TRBV28 to TRBJ1-2; perhaps TRBD1 as D (5 bases). Trimming removed 6 bases from V and 4 bases from J, with 12 bases in between. Germline V CDR1 and CDR2: MDHEN, SYDVKM. This CDR3 is 13 amino acids long. The CDR3 DNA reads TGTGCCAGCAGGGGGGGTAGTAGCTATGGCTACACCTTC. It is translated as CASRGGSSYGYTF.

This clonotype has only one observation. The V gene is TRBV6-1, the J gene TRBJ1-1, with 7 bases aligning to TRBD1. Trimming took 6 bases from V and 4 from J; bases not matched to a gene: 8. The CDR3 extends over 14 amino acids. CDR1 and CDR2 from the germline V gene are MNHNS and SASEGT. CDR3 in amino acids: CASRVQGLGTEAFF. The CDR3 coding sequence is TGTGCCAGCAGGGTACAGGGGTTGGGCACTGAAGCTTTCTTT.

CDR3 residues: CASTASGVNTEAFF. DNA for the CDR3: TGTGCCAGCACCGCCTCGGGGGTCAACACTGAAGCTTTCTTT. This chain connects TRBV12-3 or TRBV12-4 to TRBJ1-1, with D tentatively TRBD1 (5 bases). The CDR3 totals 14 residues. Trimming stripped 7 bases from V and 2 bases from J, with 14 bases between.

The chain is built from TRBV12-5 and TRBJ2-5; no definite D call. The CDR3 extends over 13 amino acids. Germline V gives CDR1 LGHNT, CDR2 FRNRAP. V lost 4 bases and J 5 bases, leaving 11 bases between the germline ends. This chain's CDR3 is CASGSSSGETQYF. CDR3 in DNA: TGTGCTAGTGGTTCATCCTCCGGGGAGACCCAGTACTTC.

There are many counts of this clonotype. J is TRBJ2-7 and V is TRBV7-9; D perhaps matches TRBD2 (6 bases). The CDR3 has 15 residues. V was shortened by 5 bases and J by 0 bases, with 14 bases between the two germline ends. Germline assignment: CDR1 SEHNR and CDR2 FQNEAQ (reference sequence). CDR3 coding DNA: TGTGCCAGCAGCCCTAGGGAGGCTAGCTCCTACGAGCAGTACTTC. It is translated as CASSPREASSYEQYF.

The chain uses TRBV28 and TRBJ2-4; 12 nucleotides align to TRBD1. Germline V gene data show CDR1 as MDHEN and CDR2 as SYDVKM. The CDR3 contains 18 residues. V shed 4 bases and J 0 bases; nucleotides not matched to a gene: 7. Here the CDR3 DNA reads TGTGCCAGCAGTTCGGGACAGGGGGCCCTAGGAGCCAAAAACATTCAGTACTTC. It encodes CASSSGQGALGAKNIQYF.

A note on this clonotype: Germline and junction disagree at one end, which may indicate a read error. The chain joins TRBV7-7 to TRBJ2-5, with TRBD2 identical over 9 bases. Germline lookup yields CDR1 SSHAT and CDR2 FNYEAQ (reference sequence). This CDR3 has 16 amino acids. This chain's CDR3 is CASSLVLAGNQETQYF. The CDR3 DNA reads as TGTGCTAGCAGCTTAGTACTAGCGGGTAACCAAGAGACCCAGTACTTC.

This clonotype has at least ten counts. This chain joins TRBV4-1 and TRBJ1-2; TRBD1 might be the D (5 bases). V was pared by 0 bases and J by 4 bases, with 9 bases between. CDR1 is MGHRA and CDR2 is YSYEKL in the germline V gene. This CDR3 is 14 amino acids long. The CDR3 DNA is TGCGCCAGCAGCCAAGAAAGACAGATCTATGGCTACACCTTC. Translation gives CASSQERQIYGYTF.

This clonotype was seen at least ten times. The rearrangement uses TRBV7-9 and TRBJ1-2, with D perhaps matching TRBD1 (5 bases). CDR1 is SEHNR, CDR2 FQNEAQ, per germline (reference sequence). The V end lost 1 base, the J end lost 6 bases, and 15 bases lay between the germline ends. The CDR3 covers 15 residues. CDR3 in amino acids: CASSLGGAGLDGYTF. The CDR3 DNA is TGTGCCAGCAGCTTAGGAGGTGCAGGGTTGGATGGCTACACCTTC.

This clonotype turned up a few times. The chain is built from TRBV12-3 or TRBV12-4 and TRBJ1-2; D remains unclear. Trimming shortened V by 0 bases and J by 7 bases, and 12 bases separated the two germline ends. CDR3 length equals 14 residues. The CDR3 protein is CASSLAGRTSGYTF. The CDR3 DNA sequence: TGTGCCAGCAGTTTAGCTGGACGGACGAGTGGCTACACCTTC.

The V call is TRBV12-3 or TRBV12-4, the J call TRBJ2-7; D perhaps matches TRBD2 (6 bases). There are 14 residues in the CDR3. V was clipped by 8 bases and J by 3 bases, with 17 bases between them. The CDR3 spells CASLQEGRGYEQYF. The CDR3 DNA sequence: TGTGCCAGCTTACAGGAGGGCCGAGGCTACGAGCAGTACTTC.

This clonotype came up many times. The chain carries TRBV16 and TRBJ1-5; unclear D gene. V was cut by 2 bases and J by 4 bases, with 3 bases left in between. The CDR3 is made up of 12 amino acids. The germline CDR1 and CDR2 sequences are KGHSY and FQNENV. CDR3 protein: CASSQPNQPQHF. Written as DNA, the CDR3 is TGTGCCAGCAGCCAACCAAATCAGCCCCAGCATTTT.

In this sample, this clonotype turned up many times. V is TRBV30 and J is TRBJ2-2, with a tentative D call TRBD1 (5 bases). CDR3 length equals 14 residues. Germline V CDR1 and CDR2: GTSNPN, SVGIG (reference sequence). V was trimmed by 4 bases and J by 2 bases, leaving 11 bases between them. The CDR3 here is CAWIRVGNTGELFF. In DNA form, the CDR3 reads TGTGCCTGGATCAGGGTTGGTAACACCGGGGAGCTGTTTTTT.

The chain combines TRBV6-2 or TRBV6-3 with TRBJ1-1; D might be TRBD1 (6 bases). This CDR3 is built from 14 residues. Germline lookup yields CDR1 MNHEY and CDR2 SVGEGT. V was cut by 7 bases and J by 3 bases, with 15 bases left in between. The CDR3 region is CASILGHWDTEAFF. CDR3 bases: TGTGCCAGCATCCTGGGACATTGGGACACTGAAGCTTTCTTT.

This clonotype was recorded at least ten times. CDR3 sequence (DNA): TGTGCCAGCAGTTTTGGAGGACAGGGAAATAACGAGCAGTACTTC. Its protein is CASSFGGQGNNEQYF. The chain links TRBV28 to TRBJ2-7; 8 bases line up with TRBD1. Germline V gene sequence: CDR1 MDHEN, CDR2 SYDVKM. There are 15 residues in the CDR3. V was clipped by 3 bases and J by 5 bases; unmatched bases: 9.

The sample holds many counts of this clonotype. V usage is TRBV28 and J usage is TRBJ1-5; TRBD1 aligns across 7 bases. V lost 7 bases and J lost 4; bases outside the gene matches: 10. Germline-derived CDR1 and CDR2 are MDHEN and SYDVKM. The CDR3 consists of 15 residues. The CDR3 here is CASMHLDRTNQPQHF. The CDR3, as DNA: TGTGCCAGCATGCATTTGGACAGGACAAATCAGCCCCAGCATTTT.

This clonotype was recorded at least ten times. The chain joins TRBV6-5 to TRBJ2-5; TRBD1 agrees at 11 bases. The CDR3 length is 13 residues. Germline V gene data show CDR1 as MNHEY and CDR2 as SVGAGI. Losses at the gene ends were 4 bases for V and 5 bases for J; bases not matched to a gene: 0. CDR3 sequence: CASSWTGGETQYF. In DNA form, the CDR3 reads TGTGCCAGCAGTTGGACAGGGGGCGAGACCCAGTACTTC.

Of note for this clonotype: A much larger clone sits a single nucleotide away, making a read error possible. The chain uses TRBV4-3 and TRBJ1-5, with D possibly TRBD1 on 5 matching bases. Germline V gene data show CDR1 as LGHNA and CDR2 as YSLEER. Trimming pared 4 bases from V and 1 base from J, leaving 20 bases between. CDR3 length equals 18 residues. The CDR3 reads CASSLDVQGGGSNQPQHF. CDR3 bases: TGCGCCAGCAGCCTAGATGTCCAGGGCGGAGGAAGCAATCAGCCCCAGCATTTT.